This entry concerns a single T cell receptor (beta chain). Its target is not known. The data were obtained in a study of cytomegalovirus exposure and HLA in healthy donors. The study, taken as a whole, reports: Later analysis associated a missense DCLRE1C variant with TCR beta V- and J-gene trimming. Researchers reported in a later analysis that common viral pathogens appeared linked to several top clusters.

CDR3 size: 14 residues. Trimming cost V 6 bases and J 4 bases, with 13 bases left between them. Per the germline V gene, CDR1 is LNHDA and CDR2 is SQIVND (reference sequence). 13 Jbeta primers and 60 Vbeta primers were used for the PCR. Repertoires were generated with immunoSEQ multiplex PCR, while TCRdb's copy carries only in-frame clones and drops some. The repertoire holds 110,000 or so clones, with roughly three quarters as singletons. The chain has TRBV19 and TRBJ1-5, with D possibly matching TRBD1 (6 bases). The clonotype comes from a man younger than 40 in good health and CMV-seronegative. The sequenced material came from PBMCs. The CDR3 here is CASSLQGFNQPQHF. The CDR3 DNA follows: TGTGCCAGTAGCTTGCAGGGGTTTAATCAGCCCCAGCATTTT.